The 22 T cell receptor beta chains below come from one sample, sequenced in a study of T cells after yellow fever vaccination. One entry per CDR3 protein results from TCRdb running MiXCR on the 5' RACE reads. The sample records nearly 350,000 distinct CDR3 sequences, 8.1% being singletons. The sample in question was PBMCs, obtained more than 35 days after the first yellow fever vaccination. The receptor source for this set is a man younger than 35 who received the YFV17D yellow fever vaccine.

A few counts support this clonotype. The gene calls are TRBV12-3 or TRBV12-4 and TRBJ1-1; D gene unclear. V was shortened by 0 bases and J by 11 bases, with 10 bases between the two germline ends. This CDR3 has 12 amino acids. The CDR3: CASSLASRTAFF. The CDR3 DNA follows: TGTGCCAGCAGTTTAGCGAGTCGAACGGCTTTCTTT.

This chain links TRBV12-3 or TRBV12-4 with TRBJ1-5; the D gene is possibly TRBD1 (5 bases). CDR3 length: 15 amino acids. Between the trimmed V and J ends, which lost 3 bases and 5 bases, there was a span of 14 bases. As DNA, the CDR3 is TGTGCCAGCAGTTTTTCGGGGTGGGACGATCAGCCCCAGCATTTT. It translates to CASSFSGWDDQPQHF.

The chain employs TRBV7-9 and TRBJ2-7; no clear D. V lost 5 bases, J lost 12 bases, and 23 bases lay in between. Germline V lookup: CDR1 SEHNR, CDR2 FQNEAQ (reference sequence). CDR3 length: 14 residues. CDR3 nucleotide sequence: TGTGCCAGCAGCCCGGACGGACGGTACGAGTGGCCGTACTTC. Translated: CASSPDGRYEWPYF.

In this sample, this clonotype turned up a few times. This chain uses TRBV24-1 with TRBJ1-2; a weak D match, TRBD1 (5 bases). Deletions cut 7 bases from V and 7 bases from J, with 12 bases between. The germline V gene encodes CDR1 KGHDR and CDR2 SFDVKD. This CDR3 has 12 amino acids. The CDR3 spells CATSGGGVGYTF. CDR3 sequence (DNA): TGTGCCACCAGCGGGGGGGGAGTTGGCTACACCTTC.

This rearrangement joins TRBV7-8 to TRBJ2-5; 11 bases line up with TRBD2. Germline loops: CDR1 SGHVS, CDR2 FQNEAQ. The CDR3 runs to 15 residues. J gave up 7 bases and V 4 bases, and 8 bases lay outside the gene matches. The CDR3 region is CASSSGLAALGTQYF. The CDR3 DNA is TGTGCCAGCAGCTCGGGACTAGCGGCCCTGGGGACCCAGTACTTC.

The CDR3 is CASSQGLEQYV. The CDR3 region has the DNA TGTGCCAGCAGTCAAGGACTAGAGCAGTACGTC. The chain combines TRBV6-6 with TRBJ2-7, with D perhaps TRBD2 (6 bases). Trimming shortened V by 5 bases and J by 7 bases, and 9 bases separated the two germline ends. Germline V lookup: CDR1 MNHNY, CDR2 SVGAGI (reference sequence). CDR3 length equals 11 residues.

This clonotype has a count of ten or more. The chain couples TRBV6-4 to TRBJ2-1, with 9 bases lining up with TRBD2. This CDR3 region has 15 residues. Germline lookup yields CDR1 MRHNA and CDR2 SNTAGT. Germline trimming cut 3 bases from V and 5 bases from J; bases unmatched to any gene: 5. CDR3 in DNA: TGTGCCAGCAGTGAAGGCCTAGCGGGGAACAATGAGCAGTTCTTC. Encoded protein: CASSEGLAGNNEQFF.

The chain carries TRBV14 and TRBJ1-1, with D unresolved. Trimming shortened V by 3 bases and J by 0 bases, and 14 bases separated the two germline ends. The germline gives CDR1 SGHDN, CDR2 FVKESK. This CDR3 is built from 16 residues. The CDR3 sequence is CASSHGTGKMNTEAFF. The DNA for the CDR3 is TGTGCCAGCAGCCACGGAACCGGGAAAATGAACACTGAAGCTTTCTTT.

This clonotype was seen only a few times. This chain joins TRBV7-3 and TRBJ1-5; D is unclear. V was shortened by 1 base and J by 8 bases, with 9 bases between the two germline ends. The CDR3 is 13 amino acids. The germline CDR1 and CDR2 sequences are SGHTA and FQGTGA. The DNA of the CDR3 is TGTGCCAGCAGCTTAAGTTCCGGAGAGCCCCAGCATTTT. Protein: CASSLSSGEPQHF.

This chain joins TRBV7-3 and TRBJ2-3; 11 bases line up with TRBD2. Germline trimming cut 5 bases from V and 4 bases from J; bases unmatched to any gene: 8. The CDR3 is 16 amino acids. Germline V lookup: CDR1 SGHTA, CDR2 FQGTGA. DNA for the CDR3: TGTGCCAGCAGCAAACGAGTAGCGGGGGGGCCAGATACGCAGTATTTT. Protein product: CASSKRVAGGPDTQYF.

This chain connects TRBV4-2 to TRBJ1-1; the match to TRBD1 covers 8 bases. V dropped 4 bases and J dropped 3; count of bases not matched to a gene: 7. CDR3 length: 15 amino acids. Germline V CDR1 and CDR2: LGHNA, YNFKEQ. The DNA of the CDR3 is TGTGCCAGCAGCCTTACGACAGGGGAGGACACTGAAGCTTTCTTT. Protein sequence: CASSLTTGEDTEAFF.

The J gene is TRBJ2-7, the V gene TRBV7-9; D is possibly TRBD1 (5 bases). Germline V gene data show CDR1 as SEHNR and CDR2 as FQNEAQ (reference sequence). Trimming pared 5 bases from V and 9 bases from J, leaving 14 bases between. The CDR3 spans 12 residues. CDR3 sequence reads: CASSHDDQGQYV. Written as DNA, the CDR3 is TGTGCCAGCAGCCACGACGATCAGGGGCAGTACGTC.

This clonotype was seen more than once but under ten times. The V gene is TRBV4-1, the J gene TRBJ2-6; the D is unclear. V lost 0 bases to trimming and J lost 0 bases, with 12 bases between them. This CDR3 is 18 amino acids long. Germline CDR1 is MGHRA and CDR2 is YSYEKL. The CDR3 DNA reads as TGCGCCAGCAGCCAAGATTTAATACTCAGCTCTGGGGCCAACGTCCTGACTTTC. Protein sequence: CASSQDLILSSGANVLTF.

The CDR3 sequence: CASSFVDGAQETQYF. The CDR3 DNA sequence: TGCGCCAGCAGCTTCGTAGACGGGGCCCAAGAGACCCAGTACTTC. The rearrangement links TRBV5-1 to TRBJ2-5; tentatively, D is TRBD1 or TRBD2 (5 bases each). The CDR3 is 15 amino acids. V was cut by 2 bases and J by 1 base, with 12 bases left in between. Germline CDR1 is SGHRS and CDR2 is YFSETQ.

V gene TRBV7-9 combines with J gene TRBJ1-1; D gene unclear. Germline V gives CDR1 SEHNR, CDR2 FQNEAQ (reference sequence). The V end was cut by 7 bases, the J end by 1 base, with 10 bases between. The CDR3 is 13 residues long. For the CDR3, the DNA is TGTGCCAGCACCCCCCCCAGGAACACTGAAGCTTTCTTT. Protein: CASTPPRNTEAFF.

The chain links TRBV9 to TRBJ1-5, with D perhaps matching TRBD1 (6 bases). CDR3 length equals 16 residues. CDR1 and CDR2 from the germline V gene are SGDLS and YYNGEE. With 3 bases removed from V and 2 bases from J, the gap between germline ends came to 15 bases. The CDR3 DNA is TGTGCCAGCAGCGCGGGATGGGGGGCTGGCAATCAGCCCCAGCATTTT. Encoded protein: CASSAGWGAGNQPQHF.

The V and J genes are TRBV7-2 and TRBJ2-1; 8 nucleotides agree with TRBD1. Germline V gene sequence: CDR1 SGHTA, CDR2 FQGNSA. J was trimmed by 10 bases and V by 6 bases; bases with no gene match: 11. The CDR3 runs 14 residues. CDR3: CASSSRTGNREQFF. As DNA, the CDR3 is TGTGCCAGCAGTTCACGGACAGGGAACAGGGAGCAGTTCTTC.

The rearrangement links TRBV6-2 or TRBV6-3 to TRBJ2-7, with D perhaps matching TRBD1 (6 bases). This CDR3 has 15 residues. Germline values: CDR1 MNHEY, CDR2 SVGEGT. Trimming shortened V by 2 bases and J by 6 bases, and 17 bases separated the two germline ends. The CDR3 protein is CASSYLPGAGGEQYF. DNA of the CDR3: TGTGCCAGCAGTTACCTACCAGGGGCCGGAGGCGAGCAGTACTTC.

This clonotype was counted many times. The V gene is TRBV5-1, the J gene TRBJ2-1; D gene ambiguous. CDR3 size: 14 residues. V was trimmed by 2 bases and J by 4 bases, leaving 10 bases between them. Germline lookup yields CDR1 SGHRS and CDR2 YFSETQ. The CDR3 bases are TGCGCCAGCAGCTTCGATTCGGGTTACAATGAGCAGTTCTTC. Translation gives CASSFDSGYNEQFF.

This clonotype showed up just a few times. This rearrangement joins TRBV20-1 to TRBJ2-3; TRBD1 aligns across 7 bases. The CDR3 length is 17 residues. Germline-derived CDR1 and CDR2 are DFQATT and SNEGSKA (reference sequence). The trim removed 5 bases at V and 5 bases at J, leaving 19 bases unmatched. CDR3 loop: CSAPGTANRLQIDTQYF. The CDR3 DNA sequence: TGCAGTGCTCCCGGGACAGCAAACCGGTTGCAGATAGATACGCAGTATTTT.

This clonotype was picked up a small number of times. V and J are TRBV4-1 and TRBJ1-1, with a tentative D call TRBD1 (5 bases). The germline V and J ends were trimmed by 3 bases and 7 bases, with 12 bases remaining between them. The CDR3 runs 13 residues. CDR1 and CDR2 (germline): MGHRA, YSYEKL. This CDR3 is CASSQGPRVEAFF. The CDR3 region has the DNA TGCGCCAGCAGCCAGGGACCACGTGTTGAAGCTTTCTTT.

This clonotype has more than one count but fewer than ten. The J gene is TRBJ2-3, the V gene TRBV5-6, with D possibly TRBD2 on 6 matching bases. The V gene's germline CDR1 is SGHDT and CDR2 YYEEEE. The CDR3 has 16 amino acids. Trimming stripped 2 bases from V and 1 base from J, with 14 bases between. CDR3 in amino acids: CASSLRTSSGTDTQYF. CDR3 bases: TGTGCCAGCAGCTTACGTACTAGCTCCGGCACAGATACGCAGTATTTT. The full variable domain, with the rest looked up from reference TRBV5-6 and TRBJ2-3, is DAGVTQSPTHLIKTRGQQVTLRCSPKSGHDTVSWYQQALGQGPQFIFQYYEEEERQRGNFPDRFSGHQFPNYSSELNVNALLLGDSALYLCASSLRTSSGTDTQYFGPGTRLTVL.